This is a list of T cell receptor beta chains from one sample in a study of T-cell memory formation after mild COVID-19. TCRdb independently ran MiXCR on the 5' RACE reads; one entry per CDR3 protein. This sample has just under 350,000 distinct CDR3 sequences, with about an eighth found just once. The sequenced material came from PBMCs or a T cell subset sorted from them (not recorded which). These receptors were taken from a man between 18 and 35 years old who had mild COVID-19 (a few samples of this study predate the infection). Cell type and time point are not known. The conserved cysteine and the conserved F or W are not part of the CDR3 here.

>TRBV4-2|13
ASSQDRYPTGELF
>TRBV7-6|13
ASTMDRGLIYEQY
>TRBV5-4|14
ASSSLSGTGVDEQF
>TRBV11-3|12
ASSLGTGAHEQY
>TRBV6-5|13
ASRRTRQGGYGYT
>TRBV20-1|12
SARMDRGSYEQY
>TRBV5-1|10
ASAGQGYEQY
>TRBV7-9|11
ASSLDQAGELF
>TRBV12-3/TRBV12-4|12
ASRKQGYNQPQH
>TRBV10-2|12
ASSDLAVIYEQY
>TRBV7-2|13
ASTARGRFGSEQF
>TRBV13|13
ASSPWTGGHTEAF
>TRBV4-3|13
ASSQDSASTDTQY
>TRBV10-3|13
AIKSSGGGAGELF
>TRBV20-1|10
SARQGASEAF
>TRBV7-2|11
ASSLGPNEKLF
>TRBV7-9|13
ASSRGQGGDSPLH
>TRBV4-3|14
ASSQEGSSGANVLT
>TRBV6-2/TRBV6-3|11
ASSSRDRSEAF
>TRBV7-9|14
ASFTGGRGGTDTQY
>TRBV30|12
AWSPDTTSYEQY
>TRBV4-1|15
ASSQGPSGKLDSPLH
>TRBV4-3|12
ASSQGRTRGTQY
>TRBV12-3/TRBV12-4|14
ASSPQGLGGWQPQH
>TRBV7-8|10
ASSRQGARAF
>TRBV4-3|16
ASSQDPLHPLATGELF
>TRBV5-5|11
AVKEGMNTEAF
>TRBV5-6|16
ASSSGPYRDEENQPQH
>TRBV5-1|10
ASSLGLYEQY
>TRBV15|13
ATSRDLIFNEKLF
>TRBV9|13
ASSVHSDSNQPQH
>TRBV29-1|12
SGDSGGSTDTQY
>TRBV7-2|11
ASSPQYYNEQF
>TRBV4-1|16
ASSQEVGGRSSYNEQF
>TRBV7-2|13
ASSLFRQGAREQY
>TRBV5-4|11
ASSFQTGKVYT
>TRBV4-2|12
ASSLTRDGTEAF
>TRBV6-2/TRBV6-3|10
ATGAQLRELF
>TRBV20-1|12
SATLGASQETQY
>TRBV6-5|14
ASSYTKKGAGNTIY
>TRBV12-3/TRBV12-4|11
ASSFGRSYEQY
>TRBV14|11
ASSQYRGRLVF
>TRBV4-1|12
ASSQEQGAGELF
>TRBV19|13
ASRRDGKVWETQY
>TRBV7-9|12
ASSLAGGVTEAF
>TRBV6-2/TRBV6-3|12
ASIQTGRASPLH
>TRBV24-1|12
ATSGEGKNQPQH
>TRBV7-9|10
ASSLGSQESF
>TRBV11-2|10
ASTLDGWGYT
>TRBV7-2|14
ASSSGYGRGQETQY
>TRBV20-1|12
SATRAGRYNEQF
>TRBV7-9|9
ASTKGTEAF
>TRBV24-1|11
ATSDFYIDTQY
>TRBV24-1|11
ATKGQGTDTQY
>TRBV20-1|11
SAADSNNEKLF
>TRBV19|11
ASSIGTQETQY
>TRBV7-9|13
ASSLGSASYNEQF
>TRBV4-3|13
ASSQDSGPYNEQF
>TRBV5-1|11
ASSLGVEGRGF